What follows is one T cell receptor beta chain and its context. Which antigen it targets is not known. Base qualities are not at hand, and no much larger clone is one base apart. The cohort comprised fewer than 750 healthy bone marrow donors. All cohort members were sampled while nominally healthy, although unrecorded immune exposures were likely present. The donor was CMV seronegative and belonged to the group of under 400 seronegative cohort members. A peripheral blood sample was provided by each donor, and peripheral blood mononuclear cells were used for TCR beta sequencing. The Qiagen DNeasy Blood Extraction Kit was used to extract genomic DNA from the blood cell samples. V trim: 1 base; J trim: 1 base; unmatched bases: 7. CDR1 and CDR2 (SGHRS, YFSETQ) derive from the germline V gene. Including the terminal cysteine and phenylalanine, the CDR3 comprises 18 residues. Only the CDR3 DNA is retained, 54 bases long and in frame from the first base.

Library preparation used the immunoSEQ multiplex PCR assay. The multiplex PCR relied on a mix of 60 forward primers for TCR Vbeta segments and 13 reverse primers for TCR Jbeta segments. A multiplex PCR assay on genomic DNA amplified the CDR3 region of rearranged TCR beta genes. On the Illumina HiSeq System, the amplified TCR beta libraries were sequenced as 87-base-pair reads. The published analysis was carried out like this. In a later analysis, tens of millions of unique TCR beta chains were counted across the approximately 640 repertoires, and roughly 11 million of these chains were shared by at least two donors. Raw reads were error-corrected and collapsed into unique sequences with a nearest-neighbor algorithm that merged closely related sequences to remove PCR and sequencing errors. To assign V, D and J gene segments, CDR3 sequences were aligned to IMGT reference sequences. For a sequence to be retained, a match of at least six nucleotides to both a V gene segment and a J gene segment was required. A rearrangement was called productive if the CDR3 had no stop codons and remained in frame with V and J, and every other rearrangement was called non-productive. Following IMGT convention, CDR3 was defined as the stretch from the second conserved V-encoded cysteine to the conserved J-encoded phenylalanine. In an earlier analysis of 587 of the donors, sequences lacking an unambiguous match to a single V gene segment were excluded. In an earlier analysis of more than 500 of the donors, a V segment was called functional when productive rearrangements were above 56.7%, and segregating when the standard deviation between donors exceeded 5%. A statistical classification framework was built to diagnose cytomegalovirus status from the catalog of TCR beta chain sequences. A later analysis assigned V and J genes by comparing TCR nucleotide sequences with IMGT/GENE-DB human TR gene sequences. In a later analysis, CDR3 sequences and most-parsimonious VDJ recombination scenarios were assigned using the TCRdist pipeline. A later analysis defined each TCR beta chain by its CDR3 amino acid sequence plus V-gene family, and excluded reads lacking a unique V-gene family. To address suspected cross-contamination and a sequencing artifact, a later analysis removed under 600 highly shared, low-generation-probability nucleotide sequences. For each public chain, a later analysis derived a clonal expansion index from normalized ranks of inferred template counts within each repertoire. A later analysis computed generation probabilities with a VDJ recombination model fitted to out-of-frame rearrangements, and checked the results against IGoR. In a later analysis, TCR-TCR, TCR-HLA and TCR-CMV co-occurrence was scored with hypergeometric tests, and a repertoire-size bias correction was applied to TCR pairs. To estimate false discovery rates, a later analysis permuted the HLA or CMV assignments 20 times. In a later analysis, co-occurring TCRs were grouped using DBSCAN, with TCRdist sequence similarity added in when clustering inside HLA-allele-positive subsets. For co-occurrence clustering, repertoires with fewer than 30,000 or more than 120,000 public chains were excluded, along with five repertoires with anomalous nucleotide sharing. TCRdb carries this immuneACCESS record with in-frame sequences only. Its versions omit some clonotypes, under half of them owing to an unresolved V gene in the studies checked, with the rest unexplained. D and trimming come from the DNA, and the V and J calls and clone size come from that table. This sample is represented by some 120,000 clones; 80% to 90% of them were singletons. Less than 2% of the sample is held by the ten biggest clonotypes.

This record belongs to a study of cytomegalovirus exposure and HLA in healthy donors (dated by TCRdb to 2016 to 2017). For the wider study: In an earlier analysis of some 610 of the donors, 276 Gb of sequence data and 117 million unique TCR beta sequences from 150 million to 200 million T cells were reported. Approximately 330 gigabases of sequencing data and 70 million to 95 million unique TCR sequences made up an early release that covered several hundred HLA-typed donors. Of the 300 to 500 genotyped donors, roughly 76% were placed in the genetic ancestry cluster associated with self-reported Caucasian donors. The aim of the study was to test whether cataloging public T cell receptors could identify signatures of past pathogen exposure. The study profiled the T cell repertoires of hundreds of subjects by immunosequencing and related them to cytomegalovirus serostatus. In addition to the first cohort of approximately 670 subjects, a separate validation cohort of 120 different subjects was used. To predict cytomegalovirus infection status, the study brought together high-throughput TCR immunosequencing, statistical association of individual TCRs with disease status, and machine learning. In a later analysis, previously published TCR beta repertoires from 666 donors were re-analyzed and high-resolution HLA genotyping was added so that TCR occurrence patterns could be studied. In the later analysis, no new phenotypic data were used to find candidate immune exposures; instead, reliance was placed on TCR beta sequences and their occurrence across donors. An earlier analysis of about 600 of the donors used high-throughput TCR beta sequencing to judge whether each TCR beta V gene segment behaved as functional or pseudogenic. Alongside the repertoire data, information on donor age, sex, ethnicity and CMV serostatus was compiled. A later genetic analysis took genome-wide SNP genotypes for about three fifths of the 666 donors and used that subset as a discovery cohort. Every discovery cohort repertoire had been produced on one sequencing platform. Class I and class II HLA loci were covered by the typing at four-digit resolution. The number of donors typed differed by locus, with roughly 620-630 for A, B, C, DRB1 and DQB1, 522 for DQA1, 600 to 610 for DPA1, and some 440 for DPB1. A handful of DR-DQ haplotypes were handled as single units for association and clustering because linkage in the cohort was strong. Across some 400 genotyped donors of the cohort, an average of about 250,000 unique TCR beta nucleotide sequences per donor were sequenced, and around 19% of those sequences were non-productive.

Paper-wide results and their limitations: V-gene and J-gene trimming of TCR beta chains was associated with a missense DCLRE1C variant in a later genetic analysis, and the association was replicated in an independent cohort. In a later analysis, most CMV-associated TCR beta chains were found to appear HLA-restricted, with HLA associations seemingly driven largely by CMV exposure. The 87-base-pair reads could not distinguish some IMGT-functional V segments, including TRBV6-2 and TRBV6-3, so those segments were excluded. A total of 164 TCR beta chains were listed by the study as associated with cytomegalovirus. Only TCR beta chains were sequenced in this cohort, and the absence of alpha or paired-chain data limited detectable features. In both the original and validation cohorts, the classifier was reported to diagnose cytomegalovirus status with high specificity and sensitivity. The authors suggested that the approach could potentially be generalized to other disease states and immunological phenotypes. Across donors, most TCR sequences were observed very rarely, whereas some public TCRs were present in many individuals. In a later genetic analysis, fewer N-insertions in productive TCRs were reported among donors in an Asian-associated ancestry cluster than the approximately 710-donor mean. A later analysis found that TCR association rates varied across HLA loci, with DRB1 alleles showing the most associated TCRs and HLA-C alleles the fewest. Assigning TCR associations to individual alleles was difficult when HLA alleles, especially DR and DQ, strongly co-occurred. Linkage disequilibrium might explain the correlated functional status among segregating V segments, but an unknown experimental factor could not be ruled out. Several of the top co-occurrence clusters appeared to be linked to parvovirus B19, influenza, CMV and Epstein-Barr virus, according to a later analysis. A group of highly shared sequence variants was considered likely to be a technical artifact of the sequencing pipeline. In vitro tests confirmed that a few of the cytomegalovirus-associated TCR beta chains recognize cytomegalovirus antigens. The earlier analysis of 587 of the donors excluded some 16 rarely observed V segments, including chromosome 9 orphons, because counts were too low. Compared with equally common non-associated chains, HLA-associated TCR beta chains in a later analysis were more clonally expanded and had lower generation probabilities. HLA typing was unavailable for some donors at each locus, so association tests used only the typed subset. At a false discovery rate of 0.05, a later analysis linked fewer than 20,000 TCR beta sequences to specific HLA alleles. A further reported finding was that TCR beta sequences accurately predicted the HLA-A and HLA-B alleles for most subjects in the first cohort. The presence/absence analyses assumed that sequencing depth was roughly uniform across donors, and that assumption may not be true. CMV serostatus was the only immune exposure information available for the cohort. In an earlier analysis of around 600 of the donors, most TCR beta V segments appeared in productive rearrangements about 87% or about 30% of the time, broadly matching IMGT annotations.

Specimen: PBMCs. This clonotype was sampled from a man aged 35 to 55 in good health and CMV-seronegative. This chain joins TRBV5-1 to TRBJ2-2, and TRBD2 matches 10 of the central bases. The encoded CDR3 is CASSLIGLAGVNTGELFF. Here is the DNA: TGCGCCAGCAGCTTGATCGGGCTAGCGGGGGTGAACACCGGGGAGCTGTTTTTT.